A single sample gave rise to the 5 T cell receptor beta chains below, sequenced in a study of T cells in Graves' hyperthyroidism and ophthalmopathy. Amplification of TCR beta CDR3 regions used RNA as the template. Researchers ran a first-round RT-PCR on the TCR CDR3 using the HTBI primer set. TCRdb reanalysed the multiplex PCR reads using MiXCR and keeps one entry per CDR3 protein. The sample carries more than 500,000 distinct CDR3 sequences, roughly 45% recorded once. Sequencing was done on a sample of peripheral blood or thyroid tissue (not recorded which). The origin of the receptors is an adult woman with Graves' disease, either hyperthyroidism or ophthalmopathy (not recorded which).

The chain carries TRBV28 and TRBJ1-2, with unresolved D. V was pared by 3 bases and J by 8 bases, with 7 bases between. CDR1 and CDR2 (germline): MDHEN, SYDVKM. This CDR3 comprises 11 residues. The CDR3 coding sequence is TGTGCCAGCAGTTTTGAGAGGGGCTACACCTTC. It encodes CASSFERGYTF.

V gene TRBV29-1 combines with J gene TRBJ1-4; the D gene is possibly TRBD1 (5 bases). The CDR3 covers 12 residues. The germline V gene encodes CDR1 SQVTM and CDR2 ANQGSEA. The germline V and J ends were trimmed by 7 bases and 8 bases, with 14 bases remaining between them. The CDR3 sequence: CSAGTSGEKLFF. The CDR3 DNA sequence: TGCAGCGCCGGGACCAGTGGGGAAAAACTGTTTTTT.

This clonotype has a count of ten or more. The chain links TRBV7-9 to TRBJ2-5; 9 nucleotides agree with TRBD1. CDR1 is SEHNR and CDR2 is FQNEAQ in the germline V gene (reference sequence). V lost 5 bases, J lost 4 bases, and 5 bases stayed unmatched. This CDR3 contains 14 residues. Here the CDR3 DNA reads TGTGCCAGCAGCCCTTGGACAGGGGCAGAGACCCAGTACTTC. Translated: CASSPWTGAETQYF.

The J gene is TRBJ1-2, the V gene TRBV29-1; 7 nucleotides match TRBD1. V gave up 8 bases and J gave up 3 bases; unmatched junction bases: 6. The CDR3 is made up of 12 amino acids. The germline V gene encodes CDR1 SQVTM and CDR2 ANQGSEA. The CDR3 protein is CSRGQEDYGYTF. CDR3 sequence (DNA): TGCAGCCGAGGACAGGAAGACTATGGCTACACCTTC.

Worth noting for this clonotype: At one end the junction does not follow the germline gene, possibly because of a read error. The CDR3 reads CASSIINF. The CDR3 DNA reads TGTGCCAGCAGCATCATAAATTTT. V and J are TRBV7-9 and TRBJ1-3; D not resolved. The CDR3 runs 8 residues. Germline V lookup: CDR1 SEHNR, CDR2 FQNEAQ (reference sequence). Variable domain in full (rest from reference TRBV7-9 and TRBJ1-3): DTGVSQNPRHKITKRGQNVTFRCDPISEHNRLYWYRQTLGQGPEFLTYFQNEAQLEKSRLLSDRFSAERPKGSFSTLEIQRTEQGDSAMYLCASSIINFGEGSWLTVV.